The 12 T cell receptor beta chains below were found in one sample sequenced in a study of blood T cell repertoires in COVID-19. Repertoires were generated with immunoSEQ multiplex PCR, while TCRdb's copy carries only in-frame clones and drops some. The sample gives about 400,000 clones, around nine tenths of which show up once; under 8.5% is in the top ten. Sequencing was done on a sample of peripheral blood. These receptor sequences come from a woman aged 60-75 years with COVID-19, enrolled during active disease.

This chain connects TRBV3-1 (or the pseudogene TRBV3-2) to TRBJ1-5; D remains ambiguous. In germline, CDR1 is LGHDT, CDR2 YNNKEL (reference sequence). V was clipped by 1 base and J by 1 base, with 14 bases between them. The CDR3 is 17 residues long. CDR3 sequence reads: CASSQVGGRGSNQPQHF. Here the CDR3 DNA reads TGTGCCAGCAGCCAAGTGGGCGGTCGAGGGAGCAATCAGCCCCAGCATTTT.

This chain links TRBV7-6 with TRBJ2-3; 7 nucleotides align to TRBD1. CDR1 and CDR2 from the germline V gene are SGHVS and FNYEAQ. This CDR3 spans 16 amino acids. V shed 3 bases and J 1 base; nucleotides not matched to a gene: 7. In DNA, the CDR3 is TGTGCCAGCAGCTTTCCCGCTACAGGGGGCACAGATACGCAGTATTTT. Residues: CASSFPATGGTDTQYF.

This clone was observed once. The J gene is TRBJ1-2, the V gene TRBV5-1; D is uncertain. The CDR3 consists of 14 residues. The V end lost 0 bases, the J end lost 1 base, and 7 bases lay between the germline ends. CDR1 is SGHRS, CDR2 YFSETQ, per germline. CDR3: CASSLGDINYGYTF. The CDR3 nucleotides read TGCGCCAGCAGCTTGGGAGACATTAACTATGGCTACACCTTC.

Here the CDR3 DNA reads TGCAGTGCTAGGGGCCCTGAGACCCAGTACTTC. It yields the protein CSARGPETQYF. The genes are TRBV20-1 and TRBJ2-5; D is uncertain. Germline CDR1 reads DFQATT; CDR2 reads SNEGSKA (reference sequence). Between the trimmed V and J ends, which lost 3 bases and 5 bases, there was a span of 7 bases. This CDR3 region has 11 residues.

With regard to this clone: The sample has other DNA sequences that encode this CDR3 too. V gene TRBV19 combines with J gene TRBJ2-5, with no clear D. From germline, CDR1 is LNHDA and CDR2 SQIVND (reference sequence). The CDR3 runs 11 residues. The germline V and J ends were trimmed by 3 bases and 5 bases, with 4 bases remaining between them. CDR3 in amino acids: CASSISETQYF. CDR3 nucleotides: TGTGCCAGTAGTATCTCGGAGACCCAGTACTTC.

The chain is built from TRBV12-3 or TRBV12-4 and TRBJ2-7, with 8 bases lining up with TRBD1. The CDR3 has 13 amino acids. The ends lost 4 bases at V and 2 bases at J; junction bases unmatched: 1. The chain's CDR3 is CASSWTGPYEQYF. CDR3 DNA sequence: TGTGCCAGCAGTTGGACAGGGCCCTACGAGCAGTACTTC.

This chain joins TRBV6-5 and TRBJ1-6; D perhaps matches TRBD1 (5 bases). The V end was cut by 6 bases, the J end by 1 base, with 10 bases between. CDR1 is MNHEY and CDR2 is SVGAGI in the germline V gene. There are 15 residues in the CDR3. The CDR3 DNA is TGTGCCAGCAGGTCAGGGATGTCCTATAATTCACCCCTCCACTTT. Protein sequence: CASRSGMSYNSPLHF.

The chain has TRBV4-1 and TRBJ1-2, with 8 positions matching TRBD1. CDR1 MGHRA and CDR2 YSYEKL come from the germline V gene. The CDR3 runs to 16 residues. Trimming removed 4 bases from V and 0 bases from J; junction bases left unmatched: 7. For the CDR3, the DNA is TGCGCCAGCAGCCTCCCCGGGACAGGAGCTAACTATGGCTACACCTTC. It is translated as CASSLPGTGANYGYTF.

This rearrangement joins TRBV5-4 to TRBJ2-1; TRBD2 agrees at 15 bases. The V and J ends lost 4 bases and 0 bases, in that order; junction bases with no gene match: 5. From germline, CDR1 is SGHNT and CDR2 YYREEE (reference sequence). The CDR3 is 18 amino acids. The CDR3 sequence is CASSPLGLAGGSYNEQFF. CDR3 DNA: TGTGCCAGCAGCCCCCTGGGACTAGCGGGGGGCTCCTACAATGAGCAGTTCTTC. Full variable domain (rest looked up from reference TRBV5-4 and TRBJ2-1): ETGVTQSPTHLIKTRGQQVTLRCSSQSGHNTVSWYQQALGQGPQFIFQYYREEENGRGNFPPRFSGLQFPNYSSELNVNALELDDSALYLCASSPLGLAGGSYNEQFFGPGTRLTVL.

The V and J genes are TRBV7-3 and TRBJ2-3, with D hard to call. V gave up 5 bases and J gave up 8 bases, with 11 bases separating them. The CDR3 runs 12 residues. Germline assignment: CDR1 SGHTA and CDR2 FQGTGA. The CDR3 region is CASSPSLATQYF. DNA of the CDR3: TGTGCCAGCAGCCCCTCGTTAGCTACGCAGTATTTT.

The chain links TRBV30 to TRBJ2-2; D might be TRBD2 (5 bases). Germline CDR1 and CDR2: GTSNPN and SVGIG (reference sequence). Trimming removed 2 bases at V and 4 bases at J, with 14 bases between. This CDR3 contains 15 residues. CDR3 coding DNA: TGTGCCTGGAGTAGGGCCCCGGGATTCACCGGGGAGCTGTTTTTT. As protein: CAWSRAPGFTGELFF.

CDR3 in DNA: TGTGCCAGCAAGCGCGGGGGGGCGGCAGATACGCAGTATTTT. Protein sequence: CASKRGGAADTQYF. The chain uses TRBV6-5 and TRBJ2-3; 9 nucleotides line up with TRBD2. CDR3 length: 14 residues. V was pared by 7 bases and J by 4 bases, with 6 bases of the junction left unmatched. The germline CDR1 and CDR2 sequences are MNHEY and SVGAGI.